This T cell receptor (beta chain) comes out of a study of T cell responses to AZD1222 COVID-19 vaccine. Study-level points and caveats: Among spike-specific TCRs, nearly half reportedly target unmutated variant regions. Repertoires were collected only later (after the peak T cell response had occurred). There were mostly white British donors and more females than males, and clonal diversity was possibly underestimated. There were vaccine-associated CD4 TCRs across spike, dominant at 160-218 and 743-854.

TCRdb's copy holds only in-frame clones and misses some; the assay was immunoSEQ multiplex PCR. This table has some 200,000 clones, approximately 92% appearing once. After removal of 3 bases from V and 5 bases from J, the junction contained 3 bases not matched to a gene. Germline V gene lookup returns CDR1 SGDLS and CDR2 YYNGEE. This CDR3 is built from 15 residues. On this clone: Its target is not known.

J is TRBJ2-2 and V is TRBV9; 11 nucleotides match TRBD2. This specimen was peripheral blood, taken 28 days after the second dose of the MenACWY control vaccine. This TCR derives from an adult who received the MenACWY meningococcal vaccine as a control. In DNA form, the CDR3 reads TGTGCCAGCAGCGAAACTAGCGGGAGTACCGGGGAGCTGTTTTTT. This translates into CASSETSGSTGELFF.